Each of the 14 T cell receptor beta chains below was sequenced from the same sample in a study of metastatic and nonmetastatic thyroid tumors. Thyroid surgery took place with no prior treatment in any patient. TCRdb redid the clone calls on the PCR reads using MiXCR. The sample shows over 10,000 clones, under 30% of them seen only once. The sample consisted of blood. All receptors come from a female donor with papillary thyroid cancer or a benign thyroid nodule (not recorded which). Some clones in this sample may be carry-over from other donors' samples.

This clone is judged medium-sized. V gene TRBV10-1 combines with J gene TRBJ2-1; no reliable D call. This CDR3 is 12 amino acids long. Trimming removed 4 bases at V and 5 bases at J, with 6 bases between. Germline values: CDR1 WNHNN, CDR2 SYGVQD (reference sequence). The CDR3 spells CASSVRNNEQFF. The CDR3 nucleotides are TGCGCCAGCAGTGTTAGAAACAATGAGCAGTTCTTC.

The chain is built from TRBV15 and TRBJ1-2; 12 nucleotides agree with TRBD1. Trimming took 0 bases from V and 6 from J; bases not matched to a gene: 5. The germline CDR1 and CDR2 sequences are LNHNV and YYDKDF (reference sequence). The CDR3 runs 16 residues. For the CDR3, the DNA is TGTGCCACCAGCAGAGATTTGGGACAGGGGGCAAATGGCTACACCTTC. It yields the protein CATSRDLGQGANGYTF.

The rearrangement uses TRBV7-2 and TRBJ1-2, with 11 nucleotides matching TRBD1. Trimming cost V 5 bases and J 7 bases; bases outside gene matches: 9. CDR1 and CDR2 from the germline V gene are SGHTA and FQGNSA. The CDR3 contains 15 residues. The CDR3 region is CASSQGGQGAGGYTF. CDR3 bases: TGTGCCAGCAGCCAAGGAGGACAGGGGGCGGGTGGCTACACCTTC.

The chain carries TRBV5-1 and TRBJ2-7; 8 nucleotides match TRBD2. Trimming removed 3 bases from V and 2 bases from J; junction bases left unmatched: 4. CDR3 length equals 14 residues. The germline CDR1 and CDR2 sequences are SGHRS and YFSETQ. In DNA form, the CDR3 reads TGCGCCAGCAGCTGGCGGGGGGCCGCCTACGAGCAGTACTTC. It specifies CASSWRGAAYEQYF.

The rearrangement links TRBV11-2 to TRBJ2-7; 9 positions agree with TRBD2. The trim removed 1 base at V and 5 bases at J, leaving 15 bases unmatched. The germline CDR1 and CDR2 sequences are SGHAT and FQNNGV. The CDR3 runs 18 residues. The CDR3 reads CASSLVGSSGAGFNEQYF. The CDR3 DNA follows: TGTGCCAGCAGCTTAGTGGGTTCTAGCGGGGCGGGGTTTAACGAGCAGTACTTC.

This clone was recorded at least ten times. This chain joins TRBV18 and TRBJ2-7; D gene uncertain. This CDR3 has 14 residues. Trimming left V 2 bases short and J 2 bases short, with 10 bases between. The germline V gene encodes CDR1 KGHSH and CDR2 LQKENI. The CDR3 loop reads CASSPYKPTYEQYF. The CDR3 DNA sequence: TGTGCCAGCTCACCATACAAACCAACCTACGAGCAGTACTTC.

This clone was counted many times. The V and J genes are TRBV6-9 and TRBJ1-5, with unresolved D. The CDR3 spans 21 residues. V shed 0 bases and J shed 3 bases, with 27 bases lying between them. Germline CDR1 and CDR2: MNHGY and SVAAGI. As DNA, the CDR3 is TGTGCCAGCAGTTATTCTCTAAAAACCCAATGGCGGGTGGTCTCCAATCAGCCCCAGCATTTT. As protein: CASSYSLKTQWRVVSNQPQHF.

The chain carries TRBV5-6 and TRBJ2-2; a weak D match, TRBD2 (6 bases). This CDR3 region has 19 residues. V shed 4 bases and J shed 1 base, with 23 bases lying between them. CDR1 is SGHDT and CDR2 is YYEEEE in the germline V gene. CDR3 nucleotide sequence: TGTGCCAGCAGCACCCTCGGAGGGAGACCCGGCCTGAACACCGGGGAGCTGTTTTTT. Translating it yields CASSTLGGRPGLNTGELFF.

In its sample, this clone is medium-sized (0.01 to 0.1%). The V call is TRBV6-1, the J call TRBJ1-5; no definite D call. Trimming took 3 bases from V and 1 from J, leaving 4 bases between them. Germline-derived CDR1 and CDR2 are MNHNS and SASEGT. The CDR3 loop spans 13 amino acids. CDR3 nucleotide sequence: TGTGCCAGCAGTGAGGTGAGCAATCAGCCCCAGCATTTT. Translation: CASSEVSNQPQHF.

This clone was recorded at least ten times. This chain connects TRBV20-1 to TRBJ2-3; D unresolved. This CDR3 spans 13 amino acids. Trimming left V 5 bases short and J 1 base short, with 10 bases between. Germline CDR1 reads DFQATT; CDR2 reads SNEGSKA (reference sequence). The CDR3 nucleotides are TGCAGTGCTTACCTCCGCGGCACAGATACGCAGTATTTT. The encoded protein is CSAYLRGTDTQYF.

This clone is judged medium-sized. The chain uses TRBV15 and TRBJ2-7; D is possibly TRBD1 (5 bases). CDR3 size: 15 residues. Germline V gene sequence: CDR1 LNHNV, CDR2 YYDKDF (reference sequence). V was trimmed by 3 bases and J by 0 bases, leaving 12 bases between them. CDR3 sequence: CATSRGPPFSYEQYF. CDR3 sequence (DNA): TGTGCCACCAGCAGGGGGCCACCTTTCTCCTACGAGCAGTACTTC.

By sample fraction, this clone is medium-sized. The rearrangement links TRBV27 to TRBJ1-5; the D gene is possibly TRBD1 (5 bases). The CDR3 extends over 13 amino acids. Looked up from germline, CDR1 is MNHEY and CDR2 is SMNVEV (reference sequence). Trimming left V 5 bases short and J 4 bases short, with 9 bases between. The CDR3 sequence is CASSRGFNQPQHF. CDR3 nucleotide sequence: TGTGCCAGCAGTAGGGGTTTTAATCAGCCCCAGCATTTT.

This clone is labeled medium-sized. The chain employs TRBV20-1 and TRBJ2-2; TRBD2 might be the D (5 bases). This CDR3 contains 15 residues. Germline loops: CDR1 DFQATT, CDR2 SNEGSKA (reference sequence). V dropped 0 bases and J dropped 3 bases, with 11 bases sitting between them. Here the CDR3 reads CSARDPGLDTGELFF. Here the CDR3 DNA reads TGCAGTGCTAGAGATCCGGGGTTGGACACCGGGGAGCTGTTTTTT.

This clone was picked up a small number of times. This chain links TRBV28 with TRBJ2-3, with no clear D. Germline V CDR1 and CDR2: MDHEN, SYDVKM. V lost 5 bases, J lost 0 bases, and 6 bases lay in between. The CDR3 has 13 residues. CDR3: CASSESSTDTQYF. The CDR3 nucleotides are TGTGCCAGCAGTGAATCTAGCACAGATACGCAGTATTTT.